The sequence of this T cell receptor beta chain was determined in a study of Ad26.COV2.S vaccination and SARS-CoV-2 variants. Study-wide context: Vaccine-arm donor from the placebo-controlled COV1001 Ad26.COV2.S trial. Donor got 5x10^10 or 1x10^11 viral particles of Ad26.COV2.S.

This clone was observed once. Profiling relied on immunoSEQ multiplex PCR, and the TCRdb table lists in-frame clones only, not all of them. Of about 420,000 clones listed, approximately 87% were seen once; the top ten hold around 3.6%. Treatment noted: some 19 received Ad26.COV2.S at low or high dose, single or two shots; roughly 5 received placebo; per-sample allocation not given. Material that was analyzed had been drawn on day 63 after the first vaccine or placebo injection. The TCR originated in a person aged 18-60 years who received the Ad26.COV2.S COVID-19 vaccine or a placebo. Material: peripheral blood, obtained in a trial of Ad26.COV2.S vaccine versus placebo.

The CDR3 reads CASGSFGLEQYF. The CDR3 coding sequence is TGTGCCAGCGGATCCTTTGGGTTAGAGCAGTACTTC. J is TRBJ2-7 and V is TRBV7-2; D not resolved. The V gene lost 8 bases and the J gene lost 7 bases, with 15 bases spanning the gap. CDR1 and CDR2 (germline): SGHTA, FQGNSA. The CDR3 loop spans 12 amino acids.